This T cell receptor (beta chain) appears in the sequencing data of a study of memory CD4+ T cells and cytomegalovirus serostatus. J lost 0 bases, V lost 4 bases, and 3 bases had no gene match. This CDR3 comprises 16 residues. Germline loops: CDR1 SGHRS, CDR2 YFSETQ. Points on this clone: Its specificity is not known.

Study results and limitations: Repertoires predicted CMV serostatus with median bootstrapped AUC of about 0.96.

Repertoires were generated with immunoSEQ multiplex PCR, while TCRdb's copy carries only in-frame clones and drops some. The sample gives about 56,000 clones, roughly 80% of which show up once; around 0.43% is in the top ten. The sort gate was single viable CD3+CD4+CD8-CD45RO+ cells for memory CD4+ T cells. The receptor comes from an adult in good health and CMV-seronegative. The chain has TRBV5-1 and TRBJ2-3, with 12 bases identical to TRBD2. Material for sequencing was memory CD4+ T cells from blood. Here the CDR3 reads CASSHGTSGSTDTQYF. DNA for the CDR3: TGCGCCAGCAGCCACGGGACTAGCGGGAGCACAGATACGCAGTATTTT.